This T cell receptor beta chain was recorded in a study of T cells after posttransplantation cyclophosphamide. Whole-study results and caveats: Recipient CMV seropositivity and CMV reactivation strongly tracked TRB clonality. TRB overlap between skin or GI tissue T cells and blood was limited. Donor-recipient repertoire similarity was low at 1-2 months, rising over year one.

The table came from immunoSEQ multiplex PCR; TCRdb's copy has only in-frame clones and leaves some out. The table lists tens of thousands of clones, 85% to 90% of them singletons. As regards this clone: Its antigen remains unidentified.

The CDR3 runs to 16 residues. Per germline, CDR1 LNHDA and CDR2 SQIVND (reference sequence). The V end lost 5 bases, the J end lost 1 base, and 15 bases lay between the germline ends. Sampled 1 year posttransplant, controls received myeloablative marrow transplants, methotrexate and a calcineurin inhibitor. This TCR was recovered from a female patient in her thirties or forties who received an allogeneic stem cell transplant from an unrelated donor, was CMV-positive, and had acute and chronic GVHD. The graft donor may have given rise to some T cells. The gene calls are TRBV19 and TRBJ1-3; D gene ambiguous. Sequenced material: PBMCs, taken roughly 49 weeks after allogeneic stem cell transplant with calcineurin inhibitor and methotrexate. This CDR3 is CASSSGSGRSGNTIYF. CDR3 in DNA: TGTGCCAGTAGTTCTGGGTCCGGGAGGTCTGGAAACACCATATATTTT.